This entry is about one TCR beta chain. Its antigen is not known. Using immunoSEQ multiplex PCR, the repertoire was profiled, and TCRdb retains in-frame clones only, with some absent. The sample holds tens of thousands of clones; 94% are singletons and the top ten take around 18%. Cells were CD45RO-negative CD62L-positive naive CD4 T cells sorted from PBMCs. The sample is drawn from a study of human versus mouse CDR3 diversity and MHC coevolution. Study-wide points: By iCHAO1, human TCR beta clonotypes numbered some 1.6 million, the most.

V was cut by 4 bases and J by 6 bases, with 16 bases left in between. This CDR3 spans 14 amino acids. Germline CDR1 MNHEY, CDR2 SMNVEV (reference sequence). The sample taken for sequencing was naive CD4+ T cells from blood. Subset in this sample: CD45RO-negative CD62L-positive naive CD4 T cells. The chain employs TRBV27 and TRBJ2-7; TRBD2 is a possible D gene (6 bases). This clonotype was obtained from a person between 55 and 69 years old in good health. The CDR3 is CASSSSLAGGEQYF. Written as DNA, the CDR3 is TGTGCCAGCAGTTCATCCTTAGCCGGGGGCGAGCAGTACTTC.